The 19 T cell receptor beta chains reported below all come from one sample, sequenced in a study of blood T cell repertoires in COVID-19. Libraries were prepared by immunoSEQ multiplex PCR; TCRdb keeps only in-frame clonotypes and omits some of them. The profile shows about 42,000 clones, roughly nine tenths of them singletons. The specimen sequenced was peripheral blood. All receptors come from a human donor in a cohort sampled during active COVID-19.

The chain couples TRBV19 to TRBJ2-7; D possibly corresponds to TRBD2 (6 bases). Trimming left V 2 bases short and J 2 bases short, with 19 bases between. This CDR3 is 17 amino acids long. The V gene's germline CDR1 is LNHDA and CDR2 SQIVND (reference sequence). In nucleotides, the CDR3 is TGTGCCAGTAGTATAATGTGGGGAGGAGGGAAGACCTACGAGCAGTACTTC. Translating gives CASSIMWGGGKTYEQYF.

The V gene is TRBV6-4, the J gene TRBJ2-2, with D maybe TRBD2 (6 bases). CDR1 is MRHNA and CDR2 is SNTAGT in the germline V gene. CDR3 length: 16 residues. The V and J ends lost 5 bases and 0 bases respectively, with 13 bases between them. The CDR3 DNA is TGTGCCAGCAGTCCCAGCGGGCCTTCGAACACCGGGGAGCTGTTTTTT. It codes for CASSPSGPSNTGELFF.

This chain joins TRBV7-2 and TRBJ2-3; tentatively, D is TRBD2 (7 bases). Per germline, CDR1 SGHTA and CDR2 FQGNSA. V lost 5 bases to trimming and J lost 6 bases, with 12 bases between them. This CDR3 has 13 residues. CDR3: CASSPWGGDTQYF. CDR3 DNA: TGTGCCAGCAGCCCGTGGGGGGGCGATACGCAGTATTTT.

V and J are TRBV28 and TRBJ2-7; D is unclear. V lost 2 bases and J 7 bases, leaving 12 bases between the germline ends. The CDR3 has 13 amino acids. In germline, CDR1 is MDHEN, CDR2 SYDVKM. In DNA, the CDR3 is TGTGCCAGCAGTTTAAGCCCGTTCAGGGAGCAGTACTTC. Translation: CASSLSPFREQYF. The whole variable domain, filled in from reference TRBV28 and TRBJ2-7, reads DVKVTQSSRYLVKRTGEKVFLECVQDMDHENMFWYRQDPGLGLRLIYFSYDVKMKEKGDIPEGYSVSREKKERFSLILESASTNQTSMYLCASSLSPFREQYFGPGTRLTVT.

The CDR3 reads CASGLGGGQPQHF. CDR3 DNA sequence: TGTGCTAGTGGTTTGGGTGGCGGCCAGCCCCAGCATTTT. The rearrangement joins TRBV12-5 to TRBJ1-5; D not certain. The CDR3 totals 13 residues. V was clipped by 1 base and J by 7 bases, with 8 bases between them. Germline V CDR1 and CDR2: LGHNT, FRNRAP.

This clone has more than one count but fewer than ten. The CDR3 region has the DNA TGTGCCAGCAGTGTAGGCGGAAGCACTGAAGCTTTCTTT. This sequence encodes CASSVGGSTEAFF. The chain has TRBV2 and TRBJ1-1, with D unresolved. There are 13 residues in the CDR3. Trimming pared 4 bases from V and 4 bases from J, leaving 10 bases between. Germline V CDR1 and CDR2: SNHLY, FYNNEI.

The chain is built from TRBV9 and TRBJ2-5; 10 positions agree with TRBD2. From germline, CDR1 is SGDLS and CDR2 YYNGEE. The junction had 13 bases not matched to a gene; V was cut back by 6 bases and J by 5 bases. The CDR3 spans 16 residues. The CDR3 region has the DNA TGTGCCAGCACCGTGGGGATAGCGGGGGGATATGAGACCCAGTACTTC. Its protein is CASTVGIAGGYETQYF.

The chain couples TRBV3-1 (or the pseudogene TRBV3-2) to TRBJ2-7; D not resolved. CDR3 length: 10 amino acids. The V gene lost 6 bases and the J gene lost 10 bases, with 10 bases spanning the gap. Germline CDR1 and CDR2: LGHDT and YNNKEL (reference sequence). The CDR3 coding sequence is TGTGCCAGCAGAGAGGCGTCCCAGTACTTC. Protein sequence: CASREASQYF.

A note on this clone: An end of the junction differs from the germline gene, which may be a read error. The gene calls are TRBV3-1 (or the pseudogene TRBV3-2) and TRBJ2-1; TRBD2 is a possible D gene (5 bases). Germline V lookup: CDR1 LGHDT, CDR2 YNNKEL (reference sequence). The CDR3 has 13 amino acids. The CDR3 here is CAGSQVLGNEQFF. CDR3 nucleotides: TGTGCCGGCAGCCAAGTACTAGGGAATGAGCAGTTCTTC.

V usage is TRBV5-1 and J usage is TRBJ2-1; 9 bases line up with TRBD2. The CDR3 covers 14 residues. The germline V gene has CDR1 SGHRS and CDR2 YFSETQ. V gave up 5 bases and J gave up 4 bases; unmatched junction bases: 4. The CDR3 protein is CASRETSGYNEQFF. The DNA for the CDR3 is TGCGCCAGCAGGGAGACTAGCGGATACAATGAGCAGTTCTTC.

The rearrangement links TRBV7-9 to TRBJ1-2; D is perhaps TRBD1 (5 bases). Germline lookup yields CDR1 SEHNR and CDR2 FQNEAQ (reference sequence). V lost 7 bases and J lost 3, with 24 bases in between. The CDR3 is 17 residues long. CDR3 DNA sequence: TGTGCCAGCACCTTGGGGCCTCAGGGCTTAGATGACTATGGCTACACCTTC. Translated, it gives CASTLGPQGLDDYGYTF.

The rearrangement uses TRBV11-2 and TRBJ2-4, with D possibly TRBD1 on 6 matching bases. The V and J ends lost 3 bases and 7 bases respectively, with 16 bases between them. This CDR3 is 15 amino acids long. The germline gives CDR1 SGHAT, CDR2 FQNNGV. The CDR3: CASSFSGARGNIQYF. DNA of the CDR3: TGTGCCAGCAGCTTTTCCGGGGCCAGGGGTAACATTCAGTACTTC.

The chain combines TRBV29-1 with TRBJ2-5, with a tentative D call TRBD1 (5 bases). CDR3 length equals 11 residues. The germline V gene encodes CDR1 SQVTM and CDR2 ANQGSEA. Between the trimmed V and J ends, which lost 7 bases and 2 bases, there was a span of 8 bases. The chain's CDR3 is CSARQQETQYF. The CDR3 nucleotides read TGCAGCGCCCGACAGCAAGAGACCCAGTACTTC.

The chain joins TRBV9 to TRBJ2-1; 11 positions agree with TRBD2. J was trimmed by 9 bases and V by 4 bases; bases with no gene match: 6. Looked up from germline, CDR1 is SGDLS and CDR2 is YYNGEE. This CDR3 comprises 14 residues. CDR3 in amino acids: CASSIAGGQGEQFF. The CDR3 coding sequence is TGTGCCAGCAGCATAGCGGGGGGGCAGGGTGAGCAGTTCTTC.

The chain recombines TRBV5-6 with TRBJ2-3, with 7 positions matching TRBD2. Looked up from germline, CDR1 is SGHDT and CDR2 is YYEEEE. Trimming removed 2 bases from V and 3 bases from J; junction bases left unmatched: 6. The CDR3 loop spans 15 amino acids. CDR3: CASSFFGGGTDTQYF. CDR3 bases: TGTGCCAGCAGCTTCTTCGGGGGAGGGACAGATACGCAGTATTTT.

The chain employs TRBV7-8 and TRBJ1-2, with D perhaps matching TRBD1 (5 bases). The length of the CDR3 is 15 residues. Germline V gene lookup returns CDR1 SGHVS and CDR2 FQNEAQ. Trimming stripped 6 bases from V and 6 bases from J, with 20 bases between. CDR3 region: CASSQLLAGRDGYTF. Written as DNA, the CDR3 is TGTGCCAGCAGTCAACTGTTGGCGGGGCGAGATGGCTACACCTTC.

V and J are TRBV5-4 and TRBJ2-3; D perhaps matches TRBD1 (6 bases). This CDR3 has 17 residues. Per germline, CDR1 SGHNT and CDR2 YYREEE (reference sequence). Trimming removed 0 bases at V and 3 bases at J, with 17 bases between. CDR3 sequence reads: CASSLDPGAAGTDTQYF. The CDR3 DNA reads TGTGCCAGCAGCTTGGACCCAGGGGCCGCCGGGACAGATACGCAGTATTTT.

The V gene is TRBV19, the J gene TRBJ1-5, with 10 bases matching TRBD1. Trimming took 10 bases from V and 2 from J; bases not matched to a gene: 8. Germline CDR1 is LNHDA and CDR2 is SQIVND (reference sequence). CDR3 length equals 15 residues. The CDR3 region is CATRDRGLGNQPQHF. The DNA for the CDR3 is TGTGCCACCCGGGACAGGGGCTTAGGCAATCAGCCCCAGCATTTT. Full variable domain (rest looked up from reference TRBV19 and TRBJ1-5): DGGITQSPKYLFRKEGQNVTLSCEQNLNHDAMYWYRQDPGQGLRLIYYSQIVNDFQKGDIAEGYSVSREKKESFPLTVTSAQKNPTAFYLCATRDRGLGNQPQHFGDGTRLSIL.

The chain joins TRBV7-2 to TRBJ2-1; 7 positions agree with TRBD2. With 1 base clipped from V and 0 bases from J, the junction kept 3 bases outside the gene matches. Germline CDR1 and CDR2: SGHTA and FQGNSA. This CDR3 spans 16 amino acids. The CDR3, as DNA: TGTGCCAGCAGCTTAGACGGCGGGAGCTCCTACAATGAGCAGTTCTTC. It yields the protein CASSLDGGSSYNEQFF.